What follows is one TCR beta chain and its context. The antigen this receptor binds is unknown. The sample holds no much larger clone one base away, and base qualities are not on file. The data belong to a study of cytomegalovirus exposure and HLA in healthy donors (dated by TCRdb to about 2017). With respect to the entire study: According to an earlier analysis of a few hundred of the donors, 150 million to 200 million T cells yielded over 100 million unique TCR beta sequences and less than 300 Gb of sequence data. About 310 gigabases of sequencing data and tens of millions of unique TCR sequences were included in an early release covering under 650 HLA-typed donors. The genetic ancestry cluster associated with self-reported Caucasian donors included approximately 85% of the roughly 390 genotyped donors. The study aimed to test whether cataloging public T cell receptors could reveal signatures of past pathogen exposure. The study used immunosequencing to profile the T cell repertoires of some 600 subjects and linked those repertoires to cytomegalovirus serostatus. Along with the approximately 700-subject first cohort, a separate validation cohort of over a hundred different subjects was used. To predict cytomegalovirus infection status, the study brought together high-throughput TCR immunosequencing, statistical association of individual TCRs with disease status, and machine learning. A later analysis re-examined previously published TCR beta repertoires from just over 650 donors and added high-resolution HLA genotyping to investigate patterns of TCR occurrence. Rather than using new phenotypic data, the later analysis identified candidate immune exposures from TCR beta sequences and from how often those sequences occurred across donors. An earlier analysis of approximately 580 of the donors used high-throughput TCR beta sequencing to judge whether each TCR beta V gene segment behaved as functional or pseudogenic. Alongside the repertoire data, information on donor age, sex, ethnicity and CMV serostatus was compiled. A later genetic analysis took genome-wide SNP genotypes for about 60% of the roughly 670 donors and used that subset as a discovery cohort. Every discovery cohort repertoire had been produced on one sequencing platform. HLA typing covered class I and class II loci at four-digit resolution. The number of typed donors differed by locus: about 629-640 for A, B, C, DRB1 and DQB1; approximately 520 for DQA1; approximately 610 for DPA1; and about 470 for DPB1. Because of strong linkage in the cohort, roughly five DR-DQ haplotypes were treated as single units for association and clustering. Among roughly 400 genotyped donors of the cohort, an average of approximately 200,000 unique TCR beta nucleotide sequences was sequenced per donor, of which 15% to 20% were non-productive. What the research found in general, with its limitations: Assigning TCR associations to individual alleles was difficult when HLA alleles, especially DR and DQ, strongly co-occurred. Because HLA typing was unavailable for some donors at each locus, only the typed subset was used in association tests. A later genetic analysis associated a missense DCLRE1C variant with V-gene and J-gene trimming of TCR beta chains, and an independent cohort replicated the association. It was suggested by the authors that the approach could potentially be generalized to other disease states and immunological phenotypes. Most TCR sequences were seen in very few donors, while some public TCRs were found in many individuals. A later analysis associated about 17,000 TCR beta sequences with specific HLA alleles at a false discovery rate of 0.05. Compared with the 666-donor mean, donors in an Asian-associated ancestry cluster had fewer N-insertions in productive TCRs, according to a later genetic analysis. A further reported finding was that TCR beta sequences accurately predicted the HLA-A and HLA-B alleles for most subjects in the first cohort. The earlier analysis of a few hundred of the donors excluded some 15 rarely observed V segments, including chromosome 9 orphons, because counts were too low. A cluster of highly shared sequence variants was judged likely to represent a technical artifact of the sequencing pipeline. Immune exposure information for the cohort was limited to CMV serostatus. A later analysis found that HLA-associated TCR beta chains were more clonally expanded and had lower generation probabilities than equally common non-associated chains. In an earlier analysis of approximately 590 of the donors, most TCR beta V segments were observed in productive rearrangements about 87% or about 30% of the time, broadly matching IMGT annotations. Linkage disequilibrium might explain the correlated functional status among segregating V segments, but an unknown experimental factor could not be ruled out. Some IMGT-functional V segments, including TRBV6-2 and TRBV6-3, could not be told apart with the 87-base-pair reads, so those segments were excluded. According to a later analysis, most CMV-associated TCR beta chains appeared to be HLA-restricted, and the HLA associations seemed to be driven largely by CMV exposure. The classifier was reported to diagnose cytomegalovirus status with high specificity and sensitivity in both the original and validation cohorts. The study gave a list of about 160 TCR beta chains associated with cytomegalovirus. Sequencing depth was assumed to be roughly uniform across donors in the presence/absence analyses, though that assumption may not hold. A later analysis found that TCR association rates varied across HLA loci, with DRB1 alleles showing the most associated TCRs and HLA-C alleles the fewest. In vitro tests confirmed that a few of the cytomegalovirus-associated TCR beta chains recognize cytomegalovirus antigens. The cohort was sequenced for TCR beta chains only, and without alpha or paired-chain data the features that could be detected were limited. In a later analysis, several top co-occurrence clusters were reported to appear linked to parvovirus B19, influenza, CMV and Epstein-Barr virus.

The cohort was made up of under 800 healthy bone marrow donors. At the time of sampling, all cohort members were nominally healthy, though unrecorded immune exposures were likely present. The donor was CMV seropositive and belonged to the group of more than 250 seropositive cohort members. A peripheral blood sample was provided by each donor, and peripheral blood mononuclear cells were used for TCR beta sequencing. Genomic DNA extraction from the blood cell samples was performed with the Qiagen DNeasy Blood Extraction Kit. In the germline V gene, CDR1 corresponds to MNHNS and CDR2 to SASEGT. The V end gives up 3 bases and the J end 6 bases, leaving 7 bases in the junction not matched to a gene. From the cysteine through the phenylalanine, the CDR3 covers 16 amino acids. Solely the CDR3 DNA is kept, with 48 bases framed from the first base. Receptors were amplified or captured by the immunoSEQ multiplex PCR assay. For the multiplex PCR, a mixture combining 60 forward primers for TCR Vbeta segments and 13 reverse primers for TCR Jbeta segments was used. The CDR3 region of rearranged TCR beta genes was amplified from genomic DNA by a multiplex PCR assay. Amplified TCR beta libraries were sequenced as 87-base-pair reads on the Illumina HiSeq System. As for the authors' bioinformatics: Across the roughly 600 repertoires, a later analysis counted roughly 84 million unique TCR beta chains, 8.5 million to 12 million of which were shared by at least two donors. Raw reads were error-corrected and collapsed into unique sequences with a nearest-neighbor algorithm that merged closely related sequences to remove PCR and sequencing errors. CDR3 sequences were aligned to IMGT reference sequences to assign V, D and J gene segments. Each retained sequence needed at least a six-nucleotide match to both a V gene segment and a J gene segment. A rearrangement was called productive if the CDR3 had no stop codons and remained in frame with V and J, and every other rearrangement was called non-productive. CDR3 was defined according to IMGT convention as the region running from the second conserved V-encoded cysteine to the conserved J-encoded phenylalanine. The earlier analysis of some 600 of the donors excluded sequences that lacked an unambiguous match to a single V gene segment. An earlier analysis of 587 of the donors called V segments functional above 56.7% productive rearrangements and segregating when the between-donor standard deviation exceeded 5%. A statistical classification framework was built for diagnosing cytomegalovirus status from the catalog of TCR beta chain sequences. A later analysis assigned V and J genes by comparing TCR nucleotide sequences with IMGT/GENE-DB human TR gene sequences. Using the TCRdist pipeline, a later analysis assigned CDR3 sequences along with most-parsimonious VDJ recombination scenarios. In a later analysis, each TCR beta chain was defined by its CDR3 amino acid sequence together with its V-gene family, and reads without a unique V-gene family were excluded. A later analysis removed 450 to 600 highly shared, low-generation-probability nucleotide sequences to deal with suspected cross-contamination and a sequencing artifact. In a later analysis, a clonal expansion index was calculated for each public chain from normalized within-repertoire ranks of inferred template counts. Generation probabilities in a later analysis came from a VDJ recombination model fitted to out-of-frame rearrangements, and those results were checked against IGoR. Hypergeometric tests were used in a later analysis to score TCR-TCR, TCR-HLA and TCR-CMV co-occurrence, with a repertoire-size bias correction applied to the TCR pairs. False discovery rates were estimated in a later analysis by permuting HLA or CMV assignments 20 times. In a later analysis, co-occurring TCRs were grouped using DBSCAN, with TCRdist sequence similarity added in when clustering inside HLA-allele-positive subsets. For co-occurrence clustering, repertoires with fewer than 30,000 or more than 120,000 public chains were excluded, along with about five repertoires with anomalous nucleotide sharing. TCRdb took over this immuneACCESS table, retaining in-frame rearrangements with V and J assigned. Such tables are incomplete; in checked studies, under half of the missing clones stem from an unresolved V gene, and the remainder is unexplained. Clonal size and the V and J genes are those of that table, whereas D and trimming came from the DNA. For this sample there are roughly 110,000 clones; around 76% appear just once. Of the sample, approximately 2.6% falls within the top ten clones.

The sequenced material came from PBMCs. This sequence originates from a man in his thirties or forties in good health and CMV-seropositive. The rearrangement joined TRBV6-1 to TRBJ2-2, with 10 middle bases fitting TRBD1. The sequenced DNA is TGTGCCAGCAGTGATCGGGACAGGGGAAATGCCGGGGAGCTGTTTTTT. It codes for CASSDRDRGNAGELFF.